Below, 12 T cell receptor beta chains from the same sample are listed, as sequenced in a study of blood T cell repertoires in COVID-19. Assay: immunoSEQ multiplex PCR; the TCRdb copy retains only in-frame clones and omits some. The table shows 200,000 to 250,000 clones, with roughly four fifths occurring only once. The sample taken for sequencing was PBMCs or T cells enriched from blood (not recorded which). These receptors originate from a man aged 35 to 55 who had recovered from COVID-19.

The rearrangement links TRBV18 to TRBJ1-2, with a weak D call TRBD1 (5 bases). Germline CDR1 KGHSH, CDR2 LQKENI. The CDR3 extends over 14 amino acids. V was cut by 3 bases and J by 0 bases, with 8 bases left in between. The CDR3 protein is CASSPRDANYGYTF. As DNA, the CDR3 is TGTGCCAGCTCACCGCGGGACGCTAACTATGGCTACACCTTC.

Comments on this clone: In the same sample, other DNA sequences code for this CDR3. The rearrangement links TRBV5-6 to TRBJ1-1; D may be TRBD1 (5 bases). The germline V gene encodes CDR1 SGHDT and CDR2 YYEEEE. With 0 bases removed from V and 5 bases from J, the gap between germline ends came to 8 bases. The CDR3 is made up of 13 amino acids. The CDR3 region is CASSLGAGTEAFF. The CDR3, as DNA: TGTGCCAGCAGCTTGGGGGCAGGGACTGAAGCTTTCTTT.

This chain joins TRBV29-1 and TRBJ2-3, with 9 bases fitting TRBD2. The CDR3 runs 14 residues. Per germline, CDR1 SQVTM and CDR2 ANQGSEA. V was pared by 1 base and J by 6 bases, with 5 bases of the junction left unmatched. In DNA form, the CDR3 reads TGCAGCGTTGAAGGCGGGGGGGCCGGGGATACGCAGTATTTT. As protein: CSVEGGGAGDTQYF.

This chain joins TRBV5-1 and TRBJ2-3, with D possibly being TRBD1 (5 bases). Trimming cost V 6 bases and J 1 base, with 15 bases left between them. The CDR3 runs to 15 residues. Germline lookup yields CDR1 SGHRS and CDR2 YFSETQ. The CDR3 bases are TGCGCCAGCACCCTTATGGGGCCGGGCACAGATACGCAGTATTTT. This translates into CASTLMGPGTDTQYF. The full variable domain, its missing parts supplied by reference TRBV5-1 and TRBJ2-3, is KAGVTQTPRYLIKTRGQQVTLSCSPISGHRSVSWYQQTPGQGLQFLFEYFSETQRNKGNFPGRFSGRQFSNSRSEMNVSTLELGDSALYLCASTLMGPGTDTQYFGPGTRLTVL.

A single count supports this clone. The rearrangement links TRBV28 to TRBJ2-3, with 14 bases identical to TRBD2. This CDR3 comprises 17 residues. With 4 bases clipped from V and 5 bases from J, the junction kept 8 bases outside the gene matches. Germline-derived CDR1 and CDR2 are MDHEN and SYDVKM. The CDR3 bases are TGTGCCAGCAGTTCCGGGACTAGCGGGAGAGGGGGAGATACGCAGTATTTT. Protein: CASSSGTSGRGGDTQYF.

A few counts support this clone. The chain joins TRBV2 to TRBJ2-5; 7 nucleotides agree with TRBD2. With 2 bases clipped from V and 2 bases from J, the junction kept 2 bases outside the gene matches. The CDR3 sequence is 14 residues long. CDR1 SNHLY and CDR2 FYNNEI come from the germline V gene. CDR3 sequence reads: CASSELAVQETQYF. The CDR3 coding sequence is TGTGCCAGCAGTGAACTAGCGGTACAAGAGACCCAGTACTTC.

The rearrangement links TRBV3-1 (or the pseudogene TRBV3-2) to TRBJ1-6; 10 bases match TRBD1. Germline V lookup: CDR1 LGHDT, CDR2 YNNKEL (reference sequence). The CDR3 is 17 residues long. V gave up 4 bases and J gave up 9 bases; unmatched junction bases: 12. CDR3 region: CASSRDRGFLTGSPLHF. CDR3 coding DNA: TGTGCCAGCAGCCGGGACAGGGGATTCCTTACCGGTTCACCCCTCCACTTT.

This sequence joins TRBV6-5 and TRBJ2-1; perhaps TRBD1 as D (6 bases). The CDR3 is made up of 14 amino acids. V was pared by 8 bases and J by 0 bases, with 11 bases between. Germline CDR1 and CDR2: MNHEY and SVGAGI. CDR3 DNA: TGTGCCAGCCTCAAGGGGGACTCCTACAATGAGCAGTTCTTC. Translating it yields CASLKGDSYNEQFF.

The chain carries TRBV6-5 and TRBJ2-1; D is uncertain. This CDR3 spans 12 amino acids. Per germline, CDR1 MNHEY and CDR2 SVGAGI. V lost 2 bases and J 9 bases, leaving 8 bases between the germline ends. The CDR3 is CASSYRGSEQFF. The CDR3 bases are TGTGCCAGCAGTTACAGAGGTAGTGAGCAGTTCTTC.

The V and J genes are TRBV30 and TRBJ1-5; TRBD1 might be the D (5 bases). The CDR3 has 11 amino acids. The V end was cut by 3 bases, the J end by 9 bases, with 9 bases between. CDR1 GTSNPN and CDR2 SVGIG come from the germline V gene (reference sequence). CDR3 region: CAWRSGGPQHF. The CDR3 DNA reads TGTGCCTGGAGATCGGGGGGGCCCCAGCATTTT.

V gene TRBV6-6 combines with J gene TRBJ1-1; unclear D gene. Per germline, CDR1 MNHNY and CDR2 SVGAGI (reference sequence). This CDR3 region has 17 residues. V was clipped by 6 bases and J by 1 base, with 21 bases between them. CDR3 nucleotide sequence: TGTGCCAGCAGCCGACCCGCACTCTTTGGCGGGAACACTGAAGCTTTCTTT. It encodes CASSRPALFGGNTEAFF.

This chain uses TRBV7-6 with TRBJ2-7; 8 bases are shared with TRBD2. V gave up 2 bases and J gave up 7 bases; unmatched junction bases: 13. The CDR3 has 16 residues. Looked up from germline, CDR1 is SGHVS and CDR2 is FNYEAQ. This chain's CDR3 is CASSLIPGLGGSEQYF. The CDR3 DNA follows: TGTGCCAGCAGCTTAATCCCGGGACTAGGGGGTTCGGAGCAGTACTTC.